This entry lists 19 T cell receptor beta chains sequenced from one sample in a study of lymphopenia after photon versus proton radiotherapy. The assay was immunoSEQ multiplex PCR, and TCRdb's table has in-frame clones only and misses some. The data contain over 25,000 clones, about 90% of them singletons. The sequenced sample was peripheral blood, obtained from a patient treated with photon-based radiotherapy. These receptors all come from a woman in her 50s with pancreatic cancer.

This clone was detected only a few times. The V call is TRBV2, the J call TRBJ1-2; TRBD1 might be the D (5 bases). Germline V CDR1 and CDR2: SNHLY, FYNNEI. The length of the CDR3 is 15 residues. Trimming pared 3 bases from V and 4 bases from J, leaving 15 bases between. CDR3 sequence (DNA): TGTGCCAGCAGTGAGGTGGGGGACCGGCTCTATGGCTACACCTTC. This codes for CASSEVGDRLYGYTF.

The DNA of the CDR3 is TGCGCCAGCAGCCAAACCTTCACAGATACGCAGTATTTT. Amino acid sequence: CASSQTFTDTQYF. J is TRBJ2-3 and V is TRBV4-3; D is unclear. V lost 2 bases to trimming and J lost 2 bases, with 5 bases between them. CDR3 length: 13 residues. From germline, CDR1 is LGHNA and CDR2 YSLEER.

The chain combines TRBV28 with TRBJ1-1, with 7 bases lining up with TRBD1. Germline loops: CDR1 MDHEN, CDR2 SYDVKM. The V segment lost 6 bases and the J segment 5 bases; nucleotides outside the gene matches: 9. CDR3 length: 14 amino acids. The CDR3 region has the DNA TGTGCCAGCAGCTTGAGGGGGCGCTATACTGAAGCTTTCTTT. Its translation: CASSLRGRYTEAFF.

The chain employs TRBV15 and TRBJ1-5; a possible D gene is TRBD1 (5 bases). V gave up 9 bases and J gave up 3 bases, with 12 bases separating them. There are 13 residues in the CDR3. Germline CDR1 is LNHNV and CDR2 is YYDKDF (reference sequence). Here the CDR3 DNA reads TGTGCCACTAGACAGAGCCTCAATCAGCCCCAGCATTTT. Translating gives CATRQSLNQPQHF.

V is TRBV5-1 and J is TRBJ2-2; 8 bases agree with TRBD1. Germline V CDR1 and CDR2: SGHRS, YFSETQ. Unmatched junction bases numbered 3, after V lost 3 bases and J lost 5 bases. The CDR3 contains 14 residues. CDR3 sequence: CASSSRTGTGELFF. CDR3 nucleotides: TGCGCCAGCAGCTCACGGACAGGGACCGGGGAGCTGTTTTTT.

The rearrangement links TRBV15 to TRBJ1-2; 7 bases fit TRBD1. J lost 4 bases, V lost 3 bases, and 11 bases had no gene match. Germline V CDR1 and CDR2: LNHNV, YYDKDF (reference sequence). This CDR3 has 16 residues. The CDR3 nucleotides are TGTGCCACCAGCAGGGGAGGGGGCGCGAGGGTCTATGGCTACACCTTC. Encoded protein: CATSRGGGARVYGYTF.

The CDR3 protein is CASSAAPRGTNTGELFF. The CDR3 bases are TGTGCCAGCAGCGCGGCCCCCCGGGGGACGAACACCGGGGAGCTGTTTTTT. This chain uses TRBV5-8 with TRBJ2-2; possible D gene TRBD2, 6 bases. The V end lost 4 bases, the J end lost 0 bases, and 16 bases lay between the germline ends. This CDR3 comprises 17 residues. In germline, CDR1 is SGHTS, CDR2 YDEGEE.

This chain joins TRBV5-6 and TRBJ2-1; the D is unclear. V was trimmed by 4 bases and J by 0 bases, leaving 14 bases between them. CDR3 size: 16 residues. CDR1 is SGHDT, CDR2 YYEEEE, per germline. In DNA form, the CDR3 reads TGTGCCAGCAGCCCCCGGACGAAGAGCTCCTACAATGAGCAGTTCTTC. This gives the protein CASSPRTKSSYNEQFF. Looking up the rest from reference TRBV5-6 and TRBJ2-1 gives the full variable domain: DAGVTQSPTHLIKTRGQQVTLRCSPKSGHDTVSWYQQALGQGPQFIFQYYEEEERQRGNFPDRFSGHQFPNYSSELNVNALLLGDSALYLCASSPRTKSSYNEQFFGPGTRLTVL.

The V gene is TRBV28, the J gene TRBJ1-1, with unresolved D. Germline V gene sequence: CDR1 MDHEN, CDR2 SYDVKM. The CDR3 is made up of 16 amino acids. V was shortened by 1 base and J by 0 bases, with 12 bases between the two germline ends. The CDR3 DNA follows: TGTGCCAGCAGTTTATATATAGACATCATGAACACTGAAGCTTTCTTT. It codes for CASSLYIDIMNTEAFF.

The genes are TRBV30 and TRBJ2-4; 7 nucleotides align to TRBD2. CDR3 size: 15 residues. V lost 2 bases to trimming and J lost 8 bases; unmatched junction nucleotides: 12. CDR1 is GTSNPN and CDR2 is SVGIG in the germline V gene (reference sequence). The CDR3 spells CAWSIRQGGRDIQYF. In DNA, the CDR3 is TGTGCCTGGAGTATACGCCAGGGAGGGCGGGACATTCAGTACTTC.

This clone was counted only a few times. The CDR3 nucleotides read TGCAGCGCAAACCGACCGGGGGACTACAATGAGCAGTTCTTC. Residues: CSANRPGDYNEQFF. The chain is built from TRBV29-1 and TRBJ2-1, with a weak D call TRBD2 (6 bases). The CDR3 totals 14 residues. With 7 bases removed from V and 3 bases from J, the gap between germline ends came to 16 bases. CDR1 and CDR2 (germline): SQVTM, ANQGSEA.

By share, this clone counts as medium-sized. The chain employs TRBV6-1 and TRBJ1-1; the match to TRBD1 covers 9 bases. Germline lookup yields CDR1 MNHNS and CDR2 SASEGT. The CDR3 covers 15 residues. V lost 6 bases and J lost 3; bases outside the gene matches: 8. CDR3 DNA sequence: TGTGCCAGCAGGACCGACAGGGGGTTCGACACTGAAGCTTTCTTT. This sequence encodes CASRTDRGFDTEAFF.

This clone occurred a few times. The V call is TRBV27, the J call TRBJ1-5; the match to TRBD1 covers 7 bases. Germline values: CDR1 MNHEY, CDR2 SMNVEV (reference sequence). This CDR3 region has 15 residues. V shed 4 bases, J shed 2 bases, and the junction held 5 bases outside the gene matches. As DNA, the CDR3 is TGTGCCAGCAGTTCACAGGGGTTGGGCAATCAGCCCCAGCATTTT. It codes for CASSSQGLGNQPQHF.

This clone was recorded once. V usage is TRBV5-4 and J usage is TRBJ2-7, with D tentatively TRBD1 or TRBD2 (5 bases each). Trimming left V 5 bases short and J 0 bases short, with 9 bases between. Germline lookup yields CDR1 SGHNT and CDR2 YYREEE (reference sequence). The CDR3 contains 13 residues. CDR3 in amino acids: CASSPGASYEQYF. CDR3 coding DNA: TGTGCCAGCAGTCCCGGGGCCTCCTACGAGCAGTACTTC.

The chain is built from TRBV19 and TRBJ2-7; 11 positions match TRBD2. Germline V CDR1 and CDR2: LNHDA, SQIVND (reference sequence). The V and J ends lost 5 bases and 6 bases, in that order; junction bases with no gene match: 9. The CDR3 sequence is 15 residues long. The CDR3 protein is CASSLQTSGMFEQYF. The CDR3 region has the DNA TGTGCCAGTAGTTTACAGACTAGCGGGATGTTCGAGCAGTACTTC.

This sequence joins TRBV4-1 and TRBJ2-7, with D perhaps being TRBD1 or TRBD2 (5 bases each). CDR3 length: 15 amino acids. The germline V gene encodes CDR1 MGHRA and CDR2 YSYEKL. V gave up 4 bases and J gave up 0 bases, with 13 bases separating them. This CDR3 reads CASSPTGTRSYEQYF. The CDR3 coding sequence is TGCGCCAGCAGCCCGACCGGGACCCGCTCCTACGAGCAGTACTTC.

V is TRBV7-3 and J is TRBJ2-1; 11 bases align to TRBD2. This CDR3 comprises 16 residues. CDR1 SGHTA and CDR2 FQGTGA come from the germline V gene. Germline trimming cut 5 bases from V and 8 bases from J; bases unmatched to any gene: 11. This CDR3 reads CASSPQGLAVGDEQFF. As DNA, the CDR3 is TGTGCCAGCAGCCCCCAGGGACTAGCGGTCGGGGATGAGCAGTTCTTC.

The chain joins TRBV5-1 to TRBJ1-1; a possible D gene is TRBD1 (6 bases). The CDR3 runs to 15 residues. Trimming shortened V by 3 bases and J by 2 bases, and 14 bases separated the two germline ends. Per the germline V gene, CDR1 is SGHRS and CDR2 is YFSETQ. The chain's CDR3 is CASSSRGTVNTEAFF. CDR3 nucleotides: TGCGCCAGCAGCTCTAGGGGGACGGTAAACACTGAAGCTTTCTTT. Full variable domain (rest looked up from reference TRBV5-1 and TRBJ1-1): KAGVTQTPRYLIKTRGQQVTLSCSPISGHRSVSWYQQTPGQGLQFLFEYFSETQRNKGNFPGRFSGRQFSNSRSEMNVSTLELGDSALYLCASSSRGTVNTEAFFGQGTRLTVV.

The chain is built from TRBV12-2 and TRBJ2-5; whether TRBD1, the table's D call, matches the DNA was not checked. TRBV12-2 is a pseudogene segment. This CDR3 is built from 17 residues. The CDR3 protein is CASRLLPSGYGRETQYF. In nucleotides, the CDR3 is TGTGCAAGTCGCTTACTCCCGTCAGGGTACGGCCGGGAGACCCAGTACTTC.